This T cell receptor beta chain derives from a study of blood T cell repertoires in COVID-19 (dated by TCRdb to the early 2020s). Looking at the study overall: Samples covering the acute and convalescent phases of COVID-19 were provided by collaborators in the United States, Italy and Spain. A de-identified subject ID, COVID-19 status, age in years and sex were almost always included in the sample metadata. The samples were drawn from the first 160 participants of the ongoing ImmuneRACE study and from 950 to 1,500 subjects provided by 6 global collaborators. Subjects who had been exposed to COVID-19, were actively infected with it, or had recovered from it provided the deeply sampled blood TCRbeta repertoires that made up the dataset. Where available, HLA class I and class II types were obtained from metadata supplied by the sample provider rather than from assay-based typing. The repertoires were released in a freely available public database meant as a resource for research on the immune response to SARS-CoV-2. The material from the prospective study consisted of cDNA or gDNA derived from T cells, B-cell-depleted T cells, or PBMCs.

The study at large found these results: The amount of clinical and demographic metadata varied by source and participant and was provided uncurated.

TCRbeta CDR3 regions were amplified from genomic DNA by means of the immunoSEQ Assay, a bias-controlled multiplex PCR. For the original study's pipeline: The number of nucleated cells in each sample was estimated from the amplification of reference gene primers within the assay. To quantify the absolute abundance of each unique TCRbeta CDR3 rearrangement, sequence reads were collapsed and filtered. For each sample, productive Simpson clonality was calculated as the square root of Simpson's diversity index over productive rearrangements. TCRdb mirrors the immuneACCESS table, restricted to in-frame sequences. Some clones are absent from its copies; in checked studies, under half trace to an unresolved V gene, and the reason for the others is unknown. V, J and clone size were drawn from that table, and D and trimming were deduced from the DNA. A total of about 190,000 clones appear in this sample, about 81% of them only once. Approximately 3% of the sample belongs to the ten largest clones.

This clone has only a few counts. This clone's antigen is unknown. The sample holds no much larger clone one base away, and base qualities are not on file. V has 0 bases trimmed and J has 0 bases trimmed; junction bases matching no gene number 5. The CDR3 spans 16 residues, from the cysteine through the phenylalanine. The retained sequence is limited to the CDR3, 48 bases, with the frame set at the first base. CDR1 and CDR2, per the germline V gene, are SGHRS and YFSETQ. Participants in the prospective study were enrolled through a virtual design, were aged about 18 to 100 years, and lived in roughly 24 United States geographic areas. In the prospective study, participants were assigned to cohorts based on the clinical history participants reported in a screening survey and a study questionnaire. Recovered participants in ImmuneRACE Cohort 3 were defined as having two consecutive negative NP/OP PCR tests, clearance from a healthcare professional, or resolution of symptoms. Each participant in the prospective study had whole blood, serum and a nasopharyngeal or oropharyngeal swab collected by mobile phlebotomists. Prospective study participants could optionally give additional blood draws and questionnaires over an approximately 2-month period. Before DNA extraction, blood samples from the prospective study were shipped at room temperature or frozen.

The origin of this receptor is a woman in her twenties or thirties who had recovered from COVID-19. Recombination connected TRBV5-1 to TRBJ1-1, and 7 bases in between align with TRBD1. The material sequenced was PBMCs or T cells enriched from blood (not recorded which). The CDR3 region: CASSLAAGQVNTEAFF. The base sequence is TGCGCCAGCAGCTTGGCCGCTGGACAGGTGAACACTGAAGCTTTCTTT.